These 20 T cell receptor beta chains were sequenced from one sample in a study of blood T cell repertoires in COVID-19. The repertoire was sequenced with immunoSEQ multiplex PCR; TCRdb's copy has only in-frame clones and lacks some. This table holds about 180,000 clones, just under 90% found once. The sample was peripheral blood. These receptors were collected from a woman in her sixties or seventies with COVID-19, enrolled during active disease.

Of note for this clone: The sample contains more than one DNA sequence encoding this CDR3. The chain couples TRBV5-1 to TRBJ2-7; D remains ambiguous. The germline gives CDR1 SGHRS, CDR2 YFSETQ. The CDR3 has 13 amino acids. Trimming left V 2 bases short and J 2 bases short, with 8 bases between. The CDR3 here is CASSLTATYEQYF. In nucleotides, the CDR3 is TGCGCCAGCAGCTTAACAGCAACCTACGAGCAGTACTTC. Together with reference TRBV5-1 and TRBJ2-7, the CDR3 gives the full variable domain: KAGVTQTPRYLIKTRGQQVTLSCSPISGHRSVSWYQQTPGQGLQFLFEYFSETQRNKGNFPGRFSGRQFSNSRSEMNVSTLELGDSALYLCASSLTATYEQYFGPGTRLTVT.

V is TRBV28 and J is TRBJ1-2; D is uncertain. V lost 4 bases and J lost 6, with 12 bases in between. The CDR3 is made up of 13 amino acids. Germline lookup yields CDR1 MDHEN and CDR2 SYDVKM. As DNA, the CDR3 is TGTGCCAGCAGTTCCCACACATTGGATGGCTACACCTTC. It is translated as CASSSHTLDGYTF.

The rearrangement uses TRBV28 and TRBJ1-2; D unclear. CDR3 length: 14 residues. Germline CDR1 is MDHEN and CDR2 is SYDVKM. The V end lost 2 bases, the J end lost 2 bases, and 9 bases lay between the germline ends. CDR3 in DNA: TGTGCCAGCAGTTTAAGTGGTCAGAACTATGGCTACACCTTC. Residues: CASSLSGQNYGYTF.

The chain carries TRBV19 and TRBJ1-2; D is undetermined. The ends were cut back, 7 bases at V and 8 bases at J, with 20 bases in the middle. Germline CDR1 and CDR2: LNHDA and SQIVND (reference sequence). The CDR3 totals 14 residues. The CDR3, as DNA: TGTGCCAGTATCAAGGCGGTTACCGGAGGAGGCTACACCTTC. It encodes CASIKAVTGGGYTF.

The V gene is TRBV11-2, the J gene TRBJ2-7, with 8 bases matching TRBD1. V trimming: 5 bases; J trimming: 4 bases; junction bases outside the gene matches: 4. The CDR3 runs to 13 residues. Germline assignment: CDR1 SGHAT and CDR2 FQNNGV. The CDR3 reads CASSPTGGYEQYF. The CDR3 DNA is TGTGCCAGCAGCCCAACAGGGGGGTACGAGCAGTACTTC.

V and J are TRBV5-6 and TRBJ1-6; D is unclear. The germline V gene encodes CDR1 SGHDT and CDR2 YYEEEE. The CDR3 has 15 amino acids. V gave up 0 bases and J gave up 6 bases, with 10 bases separating them. CDR3 coding DNA: TGTGCCAGCAGCTTGGGGAGGGTACCTAATTCACCCCTCCACTTT. Its translation is CASSLGRVPNSPLHF.

The genes are TRBV11-2 and TRBJ1-1, with D perhaps TRBD1 (6 bases). The CDR3 runs 14 residues. Trimming removed 1 base from V and 9 bases from J, with 15 bases in between. Germline V gene sequence: CDR1 SGHAT, CDR2 FQNNGV. CDR3 sequence (DNA): TGTGCCAGCAGCTTAGTAAGTCGGACAGAACAAGCTTTCTTT. Amino acid sequence: CASSLVSRTEQAFF.

The chain recombines TRBV19 with TRBJ2-7, with TRBD1 matching over 10 bases. CDR1 and CDR2 from the germline V gene are LNHDA and SQIVND (reference sequence). CDR3 length: 15 residues. The V gene end was trimmed by 11 bases and the J gene end by 5 bases; junction bases not matched to a gene: 15. The CDR3 is CASKSAGTGVHEQYF. CDR3 DNA sequence: TGTGCCTCGAAATCAGCCGGGACAGGGGTCCACGAGCAGTACTTC.

V gene TRBV27 combines with J gene TRBJ2-1, with TRBD2 identical over 13 bases. Per the germline V gene, CDR1 is MNHEY and CDR2 is SMNVEV (reference sequence). The CDR3 is 15 amino acids. The trim removed 8 bases at V and 7 bases at J, leaving 8 bases unmatched. The CDR3 is CASLPRTSGSNEQFF. The CDR3 DNA is TGTGCCAGCCTCCCCCGGACTAGCGGGAGTAATGAGCAGTTCTTC.

V and J are TRBV3-1 (or the pseudogene TRBV3-2) and TRBJ1-1; 8 positions match TRBD1. The CDR3 runs to 12 residues. The trim removed 4 bases at V and 7 bases at J, leaving 2 bases unmatched. Germline lookup yields CDR1 LGHDT and CDR2 YNNKEL (reference sequence). CDR3 protein: CASSRTGFEAFF. In nucleotides, the CDR3 is TGTGCCAGCAGCCGGACAGGGTTTGAAGCTTTCTTT.

The chain joins TRBV19 to TRBJ1-4, with TRBD1 matching over 9 bases. The CDR3 totals 15 residues. From germline, CDR1 is LNHDA and CDR2 SQIVND (reference sequence). V trimming: 3 bases; J trimming: 8 bases; junction bases outside the gene matches: 7. The CDR3 DNA follows: TGTGCCAGTAGTATGATGGGACAGGGACGAGAAAAACTGTTTTTT. As protein: CASSMMGQGREKLFF.

This chain connects TRBV24-1 to TRBJ1-1, with D tentatively TRBD1 (5 bases). CDR1 is KGHDR, CDR2 SFDVKD, per germline. Trimming cost V 9 bases and J 4 bases, with 14 bases left between them. CDR3 length: 13 residues. In DNA form, the CDR3 reads TGTGCCACCGACGGGGGGGACGGCACTGAAGCTTTCTTT. It translates to CATDGGDGTEAFF.

This chain joins TRBV10-3 and TRBJ1-3; D is unresolved. Trimming removed 5 bases at V and 0 bases at J, with 2 bases between. This CDR3 region has 12 residues. Looked up from germline, CDR1 is ENHRY and CDR2 is SYGVKD. DNA of the CDR3: TGTGCCATCAGTCACTCTGGAAACACCATATATTTT. Translating it yields CAISHSGNTIYF.

The gene calls are TRBV19 and TRBJ1-2, with a tentative D call TRBD1 (6 bases). V lost 2 bases to trimming and J lost 4 bases, with 17 bases between them. CDR3 length: 16 amino acids. Germline lookup yields CDR1 LNHDA and CDR2 SQIVND (reference sequence). This CDR3 reads CASSIKGTGKGYGYTF. DNA for the CDR3: TGTGCCAGTAGTATAAAAGGAACAGGGAAGGGCTATGGCTACACCTTC.

The chain combines TRBV5-8 with TRBJ1-5, with D maybe TRBD1 (5 bases). The V gene's germline CDR1 is SGHTS and CDR2 YDEGEE. The germline V and J ends were trimmed by 4 bases and 5 bases, with 10 bases remaining between them. This CDR3 is 13 amino acids long. This CDR3 reads CASSRGLDQPQHF. CDR3 coding DNA: TGTGCCAGCAGCCGGGGGTTGGATCAGCCCCAGCATTTT. The full variable domain, in which reference TRBV5-8 and TRBJ1-5 provide the parts outside the CDR3, is EAGVTQSPTHLIKTRGQQATLRCSPISGHTSVYWYQQALGLGLQFLLWYDEGEERNRGNFPPRFSGRQFPNYSSELNVNALELEDSALYLCASSRGLDQPQHFGDGTRLSIL.

The rearrangement uses TRBV3-1 (or the pseudogene TRBV3-2) and TRBJ1-6; unclear D gene. Trimming cost V 1 base and J 10 bases, with 14 bases left between them. Germline-derived CDR1 and CDR2 are LGHDT and YNNKEL (reference sequence). This CDR3 has 15 residues. For the CDR3, the DNA is TGTGCCAGCAGCCAAGGTTTTCCGGGTGGCTCACCCCTCCACTTT. Translation: CASSQGFPGGSPLHF.

V is TRBV27 and J is TRBJ2-2; 9 bases map to TRBD2. Losses at the gene ends were 5 bases for V and 2 bases for J; bases not matched to a gene: 9. The CDR3 sequence is 17 residues long. Germline values: CDR1 MNHEY, CDR2 SMNVEV (reference sequence). CDR3 bases: TGTGCCAGCAGTCCAAGGGCTAGCGGGATTAACACCGGGGAGCTGTTTTTT. This codes for CASSPRASGINTGELFF.

This chain uses TRBV6-2 or TRBV6-3 with TRBJ1-6, with D uncertain. CDR3 length: 14 amino acids. Germline V lookup: CDR1 MNHEY, CDR2 SVGEGT. Trimming took 0 bases from V and 11 from J, leaving 11 bases between them. The CDR3 DNA reads TGTGCCAGCAGTTACTCGAGCCCGGGTCCACCCCTCCACTTT. It codes for CASSYSSPGPPLHF.

This clone was seen only a few times. This chain connects TRBV27 to TRBJ1-5; TRBD1 matches at 8 bases. V trimming: 0 bases; J trimming: 9 bases; junction bases outside the gene matches: 4. The CDR3 is made up of 14 amino acids. Germline CDR1 and CDR2: MNHEY and SMNVEV (reference sequence). Written as DNA, the CDR3 is TGTGCCAGCAGTTTATCAGGACAGGGAATGCCCCAGCATTTT. The encoded protein is CASSLSGQGMPQHF.

V gene TRBV2 combines with J gene TRBJ1-5; tentative D call: TRBD1 (5 bases). Germline values: CDR1 SNHLY, CDR2 FYNNEI. The CDR3 has 14 amino acids. V was clipped by 3 bases and J by 6 bases, with 12 bases between them. The DNA of the CDR3 is TGTGCCAGCAGTGAGGCAGGGAAGTTTCAGCCCCAGCATTTT. Translated, it gives CASSEAGKFQPQHF.